The 26 T cell receptor beta chains presented below share a single source sample, sequenced in a study of T cells in Graves' hyperthyroidism and ophthalmopathy. The investigators amplified TCR beta CDR3 regions from RNA transcripts. A set of HTBI primers served as the primers for a first-round RT-PCR of the TCR CDR3. TCRdb redid the calling of the multiplex PCR reads with MiXCR, one entry per CDR3 protein. The sample consists of 300,000 to 400,000 distinct CDR3 sequences, less than 15% of them appearing once. Sequencing was carried out using blood. These receptors all stem from a woman aged 18-29 years with Graves' hyperthyroidism.

This clonotype was seen repeatedly, ten times or more. The CDR3 here is CASSLGYSSYEQYF. The CDR3 nucleotides are TGTGCCAGCAGTCTAGGCTATAGCTCCTACGAGCAGTACTTC. The V gene is TRBV7-2, the J gene TRBJ2-7; no firm D call. Trimming took 6 bases from V and 0 from J, leaving 12 bases between them. Germline V CDR1 and CDR2: SGHTA, FQGNSA. The CDR3 sequence is 14 residues long.

This sequence joins TRBV4-2 and TRBJ2-4; TRBD2 aligns across 12 bases. Germline V gene sequence: CDR1 LGHNA, CDR2 YNFKEQ. With 1 base clipped from V and 2 bases from J, the junction kept 6 bases outside the gene matches. The CDR3 runs 18 residues. This CDR3 reads CASSQASLAGGPKNIQYF. The CDR3 DNA reads TGTGCCAGCAGCCAAGCCTCTCTAGCGGGGGGGCCCAAAAACATTCAGTACTTC.

The sample holds many counts of this clonotype. The CDR3 DNA reads TGTGCCAGCAGTTTCCCCCCGATGGGGGCGGGTTCCTACGAGCAGTACTTC. Translated, it gives CASSFPPMGAGSYEQYF. The genes are TRBV28 and TRBJ2-7; TRBD1 is a possible D gene (6 bases). Germline lookup yields CDR1 MDHEN and CDR2 SYDVKM. CDR3 size: 17 residues. Between the trimmed V and J ends, which lost 3 bases and 1 base, there was a span of 19 bases.

This chain links TRBV19 with TRBJ2-7, with D tentatively TRBD1 (6 bases). Germline values: CDR1 LNHDA, CDR2 SQIVND (reference sequence). Between the trimmed V and J ends, which lost 11 bases and 6 bases, there was a span of 20 bases. CDR3 size: 13 residues. CDR3 residues: CASLDDQGGEQYF. The CDR3 DNA sequence: TGTGCCTCACTGGACGATCAAGGGGGCGAGCAGTACTTC.

This clonotype was detected only a few times. The V and J genes are TRBV19 and TRBJ1-5; unclear D gene. The CDR3 extends over 15 amino acids. Trimming took off 3 bases at V and 1 base at J, with 10 bases between the two ends. Germline CDR1 reads LNHDA; CDR2 reads SQIVND (reference sequence). CDR3 nucleotides: TGTGCCAGTAGTATCTGGGCAGACAGCAATCAGCCCCAGCATTTT. Encoded protein: CASSIWADSNQPQHF.

This clonotype was observed many times. The V and J genes are TRBV7-3 and TRBJ2-3; 10 positions agree with TRBD2. The ends lost 5 bases at V and 5 bases at J; junction bases unmatched: 10. Germline-derived CDR1 and CDR2 are SGHTA and FQGTGA. CDR3 length: 16 residues. The CDR3: CASSPAASGGGDTQYF. DNA for the CDR3: TGTGCCAGCAGCCCTGCAGCGAGCGGGGGGGGAGATACGCAGTATTTT. Drawing the rest from reference TRBV7-3 and TRBJ2-3, the complete variable domain is GAGVSQTPSNKVTEKGKYVELRCDPISGHTALYWYRQSLGQGPEFLIYFQGTGAADDSGLPNDRFFAVRPEGSVSTLKIQRTERGDSAVYLCASSPAASGGGDTQYFGPGTRLTVL.

This clonotype came up a few times. This clone may be a read error of a much larger clone one base away. This sequence joins TRBV7-8 and TRBJ2-3, with 10 bases identical to TRBD1. This CDR3 spans 15 amino acids. Germline assignment: CDR1 SGHVS and CDR2 FQNEAQ. After removal of 5 bases from V and 5 bases from J, the junction contained 7 bases not matched to a gene. The DNA for the CDR3 is TGTGCCAGCAGCCGGGGACAGGGGTTTATAGATACGCAGTATTTT. Protein sequence: CASSRGQGFIDTQYF.

In this sample, this clonotype turned up a few times. The rearrangement joins TRBV20-1 to TRBJ1-1; D is unclear. V was cut by 0 bases and J by 11 bases, with 19 bases left in between. The CDR3 loop spans 14 amino acids. Per the germline V gene, CDR1 is DFQATT and CDR2 is SNEGSKA (reference sequence). The CDR3 sequence is CSARDLGVSGSAFF. CDR3 nucleotide sequence: TGCAGTGCTAGAGATCTTGGGGTGTCGGGGTCGGCTTTCTTT.

Many counts were recorded for this clonotype. The chain links TRBV5-5 to TRBJ2-7, with D possibly TRBD1 on 6 matching bases. The germline V and J ends were trimmed by 6 bases and 2 bases, with 21 bases remaining between them. The V gene's germline CDR1 is SGHKS and CDR2 YYEKEE (reference sequence). This CDR3 has 16 amino acids. DNA for the CDR3: TGTGCCAGCACAATGACCAGGGGTCCCCTCACCTACGAGCAGTACTTC. This translates into CASTMTRGPLTYEQYF.

This clonotype has a count of ten or more. This rearrangement joins TRBV20-1 to TRBJ1-5; maybe TRBD1 (5 bases). V lost 1 base and J lost 0, with 16 bases in between. CDR1 is DFQATT and CDR2 is SNEGSKA in the germline V gene (reference sequence). The CDR3 is 17 residues long. The chain's CDR3 is CSARGHYKGYSNQPQHF. CDR3 nucleotides: TGCAGTGCTAGAGGTCATTATAAGGGGTATAGCAATCAGCCCCAGCATTTT.

This clonotype came up many times. This chain uses TRBV2 with TRBJ2-1; 11 positions match TRBD2. CDR1 is SNHLY, CDR2 FYNNEI, per germline. V shed 0 bases, J shed 7 bases, and the junction held 11 bases outside the gene matches. The CDR3 is made up of 18 amino acids. CDR3 in DNA: TGTGCCAGCAGTGAAGCCAAACTAGCGGGAGACCCAAGGAATGAGCAGTTCTTC. Its translation: CASSEAKLAGDPRNEQFF.

This clonotype was detected ten times or more. J is TRBJ2-2 and V is TRBV10-3; D call uncertain. Trimming took 3 bases from V and 2 from J, leaving 7 bases between them. There are 14 residues in the CDR3. Looked up from germline, CDR1 is ENHRY and CDR2 is SYGVKD. CDR3 bases: TGTGCCATCAGTGAACTTCACAACACCGGGGAGCTGTTTTTT. The encoded protein is CAISELHNTGELFF.

CDR3 nucleotides: TGTGCCAGCAGCTTAGCGGCCGGACAGCAAGAGACCCAGTACTTC. Its translation: CASSLAAGQQETQYF. The chain links TRBV7-2 to TRBJ2-5; possibly TRBD1 for D (6 bases). The CDR3 is 15 residues long. Germline V CDR1 and CDR2: SGHTA, FQGNSA. With 0 bases removed from V and 2 bases from J, the gap between germline ends came to 10 bases. The full variable domain, its missing parts supplied by reference TRBV7-2 and TRBJ2-5, is GAGVSQSPSNKVTEKGKDVELRCDPISGHTALYWYRQSLGQGLEFLIYFQGNSAPDKSGLPSDRFSAERTGGSVSTLTIQRTQQEDSAVYLCASSLAAGQQETQYFGPGTRLLVL.

This clonotype was detected a few times. This rearrangement joins TRBV7-3 to TRBJ1-6; tentative D call: TRBD1 (5 bases). This CDR3 spans 14 amino acids. CDR1 is SGHTA, CDR2 FQGTGA, per germline. The germline V and J ends were trimmed by 2 bases and 6 bases, with 8 bases remaining between them. The DNA for the CDR3 is TGTGCCAGCAGCTTACGGGGGGTTAATTCACCCCTCCACTTT. Amino acid sequence: CASSLRGVNSPLHF. Full variable domain (remainder filled in from reference TRBV7-3 and TRBJ1-6): GAGVSQTPSNKVTEKGKYVELRCDPISGHTALYWYRQSLGQGPEFLIYFQGTGAADDSGLPNDRFFAVRPEGSVSTLKIQRTERGDSAVYLCASSLRGVNSPLHFGNGTRLTVT.

There are many counts of this clonotype. The chain joins TRBV7-2 to TRBJ2-7; 8 nucleotides line up with TRBD1. Germline V gene lookup returns CDR1 SGHTA and CDR2 FQGNSA. Germline trimming cut 3 bases from V and 7 bases from J; bases unmatched to any gene: 8. The CDR3 runs 14 residues. CDR3 nucleotides: TGTGCCAGCAGCTTCGGGCAGGGGGCTCGGGAGCAGTACTTC. Amino acid sequence: CASSFGQGAREQYF. Full variable domain (missing parts from reference TRBV7-2 and TRBJ2-7): GAGVSQSPSNKVTEKGKDVELRCDPISGHTALYWYRQSLGQGLEFLIYFQGNSAPDKSGLPSDRFSAERTGGSVSTLTIQRTQQEDSAVYLCASSFGQGAREQYFGPGTRLTVT.

In nucleotides, the CDR3 is TGTGCCATCAGTGTGACAGGGGGCAGGTACGAGCAGTACTTC. Translated, it gives CAISVTGGRYEQYF. The chain joins TRBV10-3 to TRBJ2-7; 10 bases agree with TRBD1. This CDR3 is 14 amino acids long. J gave up 4 bases and V 4 bases, and 4 bases lay outside the gene matches. Per the germline V gene, CDR1 is ENHRY and CDR2 is SYGVKD.

This clonotype showed up many times. The rearrangement uses TRBV12-3 or TRBV12-4 and TRBJ2-7, with unresolved D. V was clipped by 3 bases and J by 0 bases, with 9 bases between them. This CDR3 has 14 residues. The CDR3 DNA reads as TGTGCCAGCAGTTTGCAGTTAAGCTCCTACGAGCAGTACTTC. This encodes CASSLQLSSYEQYF.

At least ten counts were recorded for this clonotype. The gene calls are TRBV7-8 and TRBJ1-6; D is possibly TRBD1 (5 bases). The germline CDR1 and CDR2 sequences are SGHVS and FQNEAQ. The CDR3 extends over 16 amino acids. V lost 4 bases and J 1 base, leaving 11 bases between the germline ends. DNA for the CDR3: TGTGCCAGCAGCTCCACGGGGGGATCCTATAATTCACCCCTCCACTTT. This encodes CASSSTGGSYNSPLHF.

The chain couples TRBV7-9 to TRBJ1-2; the match to TRBD1 covers 9 bases. Germline V CDR1 and CDR2: SEHNR, FQNEAQ (reference sequence). Trimming at V came to 0 bases and at J to 8 bases, leaving 1 base not matched to a gene. The CDR3 loop spans 13 amino acids. The DNA for the CDR3 is TGTGCCAGCAGCTTAGCACAGGGGGCCGGCTACACCTTC. Amino acid sequence: CASSLAQGAGYTF.

The table lists this clonotype with many counts. V usage is TRBV9 and J usage is TRBJ2-7; D tentatively reads TRBD1 or TRBD2 (7 bases each). With 3 bases removed from V and 1 base from J, the gap between germline ends came to 14 bases. CDR1 is SGDLS and CDR2 is YYNGEE in the germline V gene. The CDR3 is 15 residues long. The CDR3 coding sequence is TGTGCCAGCAGCGCGGGGGGACAGACTTCCTACGAGCAGTACTTC. It codes for CASSAGGQTSYEQYF.

This clonotype occurred many times. The chain carries TRBV28 and TRBJ1-5; tentative D call: TRBD1 (5 bases). CDR1 is MDHEN, CDR2 SYDVKM, per germline. Trimming took off 4 bases at V and 3 bases at J, with 16 bases between the two ends. There are 16 residues in the CDR3. The CDR3 DNA is TGTGCCAGCAGTTCCCAAGGGGCGGGGAACAATCAGCCCCAGCATTTT. Translating gives CASSSQGAGNNQPQHF.

In its sample, this clonotype was seen many times. The chain links TRBV5-1 to TRBJ2-7, with 14 bases matching TRBD2. CDR3 length equals 17 residues. V lost 2 bases, J lost 2 bases, and 6 bases stayed unmatched. Germline V gives CDR1 SGHRS, CDR2 YFSETQ. CDR3 in DNA: TGCGCCAGCAGCTTCGGTGGGACTAGCGGGGGAACCTACGAGCAGTACTTC. The encoded protein is CASSFGGTSGGTYEQYF.

Ten or more counts support this clonotype. The J gene is TRBJ2-3, the V gene TRBV6-1; D is possibly TRBD1 or TRBD2 (5 bases each). CDR1 MNHNS and CDR2 SASEGT come from the germline V gene. Trimming left V 5 bases short and J 3 bases short, with 18 bases between. The CDR3 contains 16 residues. CDR3 residues: CASSSDWGLGTDTQYF. CDR3 DNA: TGTGCCAGCAGTTCCGACTGGGGGTTGGGGACAGATACGCAGTATTTT.

The CDR3 reads CASSPGQGPHNEQFF. CDR3 DNA: TGTGCCAGCAGCCCGGGACAGGGGCCCCACAATGAGCAGTTCTTC. The chain has TRBV4-2 and TRBJ2-1; 10 positions agree with TRBD1. Germline trimming cut 4 bases from V and 5 bases from J; bases unmatched to any gene: 5. The CDR3 loop spans 15 amino acids. Germline assignment: CDR1 LGHNA and CDR2 YNFKEQ.

This clonotype showed up many times. The chain is built from TRBV24-1 and TRBJ1-5; 7 bases are a match to TRBD1. CDR3 length: 16 residues. The trim removed 2 bases at V and 4 bases at J, leaving 7 bases unmatched. CDR1 KGHDR and CDR2 SFDVKD come from the germline V gene. CDR3 amino acids: CATSDSPRGPNQPQHF. DNA of the CDR3: TGTGCCACCAGTGATTCACCTAGGGGGCCAAATCAGCCCCAGCATTTT.

A remark on this clonotype: A much larger clone sits a single nucleotide away, making a read error possible. This sequence joins TRBV4-1 and TRBJ2-1; 8 bases line up with TRBD1. The germline CDR1 and CDR2 sequences are MGHRA and YSYEKL. The CDR3 sequence is 13 residues long. CDR3 coding DNA: TGCACCAGCAGCCAGGCAGGGGGCAGGGAGCAGTTCTTC. Amino acids: CTSSQAGGREQFF.